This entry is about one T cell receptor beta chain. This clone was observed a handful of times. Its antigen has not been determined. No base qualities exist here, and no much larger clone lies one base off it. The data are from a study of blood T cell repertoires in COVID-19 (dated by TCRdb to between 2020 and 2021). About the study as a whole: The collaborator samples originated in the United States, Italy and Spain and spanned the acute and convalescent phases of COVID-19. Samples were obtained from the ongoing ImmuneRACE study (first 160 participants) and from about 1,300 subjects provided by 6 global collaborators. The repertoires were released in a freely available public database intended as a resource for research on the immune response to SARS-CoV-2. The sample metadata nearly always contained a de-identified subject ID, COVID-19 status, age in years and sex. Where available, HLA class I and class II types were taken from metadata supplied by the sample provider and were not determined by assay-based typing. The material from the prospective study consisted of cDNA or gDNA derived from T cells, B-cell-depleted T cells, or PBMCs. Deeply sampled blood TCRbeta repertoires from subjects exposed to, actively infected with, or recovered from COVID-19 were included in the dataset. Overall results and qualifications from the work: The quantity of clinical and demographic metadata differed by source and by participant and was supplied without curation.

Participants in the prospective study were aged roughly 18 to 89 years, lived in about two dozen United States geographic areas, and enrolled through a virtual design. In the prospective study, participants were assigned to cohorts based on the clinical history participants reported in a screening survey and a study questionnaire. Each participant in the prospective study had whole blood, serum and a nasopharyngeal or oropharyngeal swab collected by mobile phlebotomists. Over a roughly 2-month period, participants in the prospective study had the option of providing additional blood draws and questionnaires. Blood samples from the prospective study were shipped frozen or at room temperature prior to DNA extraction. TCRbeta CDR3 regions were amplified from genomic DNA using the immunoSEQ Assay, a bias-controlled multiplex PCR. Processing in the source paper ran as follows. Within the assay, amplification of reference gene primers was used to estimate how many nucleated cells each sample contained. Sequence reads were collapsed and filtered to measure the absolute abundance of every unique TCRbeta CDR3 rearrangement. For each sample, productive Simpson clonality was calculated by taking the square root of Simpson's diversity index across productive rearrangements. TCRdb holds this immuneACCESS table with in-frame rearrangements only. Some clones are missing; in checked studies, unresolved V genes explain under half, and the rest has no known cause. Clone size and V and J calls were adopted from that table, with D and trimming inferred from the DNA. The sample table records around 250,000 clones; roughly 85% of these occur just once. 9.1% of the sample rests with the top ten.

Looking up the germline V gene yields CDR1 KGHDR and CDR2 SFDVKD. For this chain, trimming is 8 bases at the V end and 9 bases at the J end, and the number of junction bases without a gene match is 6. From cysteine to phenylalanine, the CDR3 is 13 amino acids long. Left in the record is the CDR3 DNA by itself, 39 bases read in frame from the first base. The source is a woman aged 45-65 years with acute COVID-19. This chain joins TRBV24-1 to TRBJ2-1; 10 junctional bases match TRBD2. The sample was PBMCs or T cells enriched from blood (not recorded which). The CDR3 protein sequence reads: CATMASGGSEQFF. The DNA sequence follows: TGTGCCACCATGGCTAGCGGGGGAAGTGAGCAGTTCTTC.